What follows is one TCR beta chain and its context. The data belong to a study of T cells expressing NK-cell markers. Turning to the study itself: Seven HCMV-seropositive donors and one seronegative donor made up the eight sequenced donors.

TCRdb reprocessed the 5' RACE reads and reports one entry per CDR3 protein, with no DNA. The clone table shows fewer than 40,000 distinct CDR3 sequences, with the ten largest holding 50% to 75%. The receptor was isolated from a woman aged 18-70 years in good health. The sequenced sample consisted of blood T cells: a sorted CD56 or NKG2C T cell subset, CD4+ or CD8+ T cells, or bulk PBMC T cells (not recorded which).

The CDR3 here is CSVGMGYEQYF. The gene calls are TRBV29-1 and TRBJ2-7. Germline lookup yields CDR1 SQVTM and CDR2 ANQGSEA. The CDR3 spans 11 residues.